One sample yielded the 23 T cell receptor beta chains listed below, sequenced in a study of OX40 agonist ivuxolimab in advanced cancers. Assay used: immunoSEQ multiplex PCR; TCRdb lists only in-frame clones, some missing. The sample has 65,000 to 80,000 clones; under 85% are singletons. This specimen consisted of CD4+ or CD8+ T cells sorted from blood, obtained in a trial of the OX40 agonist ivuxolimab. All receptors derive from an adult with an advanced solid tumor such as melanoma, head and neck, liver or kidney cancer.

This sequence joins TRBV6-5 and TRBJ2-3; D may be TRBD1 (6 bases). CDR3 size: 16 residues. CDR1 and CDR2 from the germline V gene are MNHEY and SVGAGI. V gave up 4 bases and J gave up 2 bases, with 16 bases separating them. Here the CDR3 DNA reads TGTGCCAGCAGTTCTAACCTGGGACACCCCACAGATACGCAGTATTTT. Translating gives CASSSNLGHPTDTQYF.

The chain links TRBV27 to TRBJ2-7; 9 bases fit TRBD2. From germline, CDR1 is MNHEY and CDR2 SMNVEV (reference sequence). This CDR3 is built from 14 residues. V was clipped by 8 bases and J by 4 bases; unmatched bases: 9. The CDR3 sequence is CASGIAGVAYEQYF. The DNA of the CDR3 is TGTGCCAGCGGAATAGCGGGAGTCGCGTACGAGCAGTACTTC.

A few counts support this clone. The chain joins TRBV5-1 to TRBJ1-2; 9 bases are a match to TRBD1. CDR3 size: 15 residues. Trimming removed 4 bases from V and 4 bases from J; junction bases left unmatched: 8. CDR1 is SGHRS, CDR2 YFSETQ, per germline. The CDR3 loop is CASSRDAQGAYGYTF. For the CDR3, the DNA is TGCGCCAGCAGCCGAGACGCACAGGGGGCCTATGGCTACACCTTC.

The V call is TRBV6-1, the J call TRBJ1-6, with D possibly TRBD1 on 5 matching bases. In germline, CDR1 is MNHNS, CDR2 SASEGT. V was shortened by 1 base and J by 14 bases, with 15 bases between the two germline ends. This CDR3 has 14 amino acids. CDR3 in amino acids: CASSEEVRVAALHF. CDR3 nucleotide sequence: TGTGCCAGCAGTGAAGAGGTCAGGGTTGCGGCCCTCCACTTT.

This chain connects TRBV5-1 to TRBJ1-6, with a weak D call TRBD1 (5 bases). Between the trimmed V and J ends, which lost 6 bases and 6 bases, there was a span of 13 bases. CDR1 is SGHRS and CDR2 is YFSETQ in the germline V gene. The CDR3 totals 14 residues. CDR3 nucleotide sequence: TGCGCCAGCACCGAGACAGCGACTAATTCACCCCTCCACTTT. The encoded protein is CASTETATNSPLHF.

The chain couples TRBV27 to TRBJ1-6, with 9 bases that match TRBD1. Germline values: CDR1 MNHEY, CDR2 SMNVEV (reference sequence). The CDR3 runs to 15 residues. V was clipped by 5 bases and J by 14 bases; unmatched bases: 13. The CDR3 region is CASSGTGTIGVSLHF. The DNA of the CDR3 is TGTGCCAGCAGTGGGACAGGGACGATAGGGGTTTCCCTCCACTTT.

CDR3 in DNA: TGTGCCTGTCAATACGGGGGCGAGAGTAGCTACACCTTC. It specifies CACQYGGESSYTF. The V and J genes are TRBV30 and TRBJ1-2, with TRBD1 as a possible D gene (6 bases). V gave up 6 bases and J gave up 9 bases, with 20 bases separating them. CDR1 GTSNPN and CDR2 SVGIG come from the germline V gene (reference sequence). The CDR3 loop spans 13 amino acids. Full variable domain (remainder filled in from reference TRBV30 and TRBJ1-2): SQTIHQWPATLVQPVGSPLSLECTVEGTSNPNLYWYRQAAGRGLQLLFYSVGIGQISSEVPQNLSASRPQDRQFILSSKKLLLSDSGFYLCACQYGGESSYTFGSGTRLTVV.

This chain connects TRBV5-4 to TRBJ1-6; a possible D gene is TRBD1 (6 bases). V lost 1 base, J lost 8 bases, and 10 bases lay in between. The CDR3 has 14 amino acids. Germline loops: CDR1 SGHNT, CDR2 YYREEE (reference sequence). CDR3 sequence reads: CASSLNRDDSPLHF. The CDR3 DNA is TGTGCCAGCAGCTTGAACAGGGATGATTCACCCCTCCACTTT.

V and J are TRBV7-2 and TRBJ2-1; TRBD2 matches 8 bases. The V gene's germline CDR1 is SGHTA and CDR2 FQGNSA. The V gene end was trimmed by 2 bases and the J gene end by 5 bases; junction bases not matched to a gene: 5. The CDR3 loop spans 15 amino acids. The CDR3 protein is CASSLRLATNNEQFF. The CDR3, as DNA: TGTGCCAGCAGCTTACGACTAGCGACTAACAATGAGCAGTTCTTC. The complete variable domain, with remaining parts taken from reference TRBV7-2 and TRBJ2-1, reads GAGVSQSPSNKVTEKGKDVELRCDPISGHTALYWYRQSLGQGLEFLIYFQGNSAPDKSGLPSDRFSAERTGGSVSTLTIQRTQQEDSAVYLCASSLRLATNNEQFFGPGTRLTVL.

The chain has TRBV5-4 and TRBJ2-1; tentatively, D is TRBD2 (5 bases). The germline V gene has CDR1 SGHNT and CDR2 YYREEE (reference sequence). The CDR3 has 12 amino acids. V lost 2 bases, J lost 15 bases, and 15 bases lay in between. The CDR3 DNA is TGTGCCAGCAGCTTCCCCGGGAACGCGCGGTTCTTC. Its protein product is CASSFPGNARFF.

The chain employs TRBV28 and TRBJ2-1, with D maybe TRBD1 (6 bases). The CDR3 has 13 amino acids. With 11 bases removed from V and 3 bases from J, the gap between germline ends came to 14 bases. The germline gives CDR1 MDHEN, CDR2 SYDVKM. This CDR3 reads CAGGGNFYNEQFF. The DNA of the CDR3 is TGTGCCGGGGGCGGTAACTTCTACAATGAGCAGTTCTTC.

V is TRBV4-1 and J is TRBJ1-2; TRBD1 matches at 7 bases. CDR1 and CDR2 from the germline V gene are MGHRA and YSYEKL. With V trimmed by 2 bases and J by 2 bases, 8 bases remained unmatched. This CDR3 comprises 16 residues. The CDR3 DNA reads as TGCGCCAGCAGCCAATCCTTAGCAGGGGGGAACTATGGCTACACCTTC. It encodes CASSQSLAGGNYGYTF.

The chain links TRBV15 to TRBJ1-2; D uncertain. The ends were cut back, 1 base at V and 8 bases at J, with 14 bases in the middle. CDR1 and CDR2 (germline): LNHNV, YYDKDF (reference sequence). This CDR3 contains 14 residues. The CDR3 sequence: CATSRGDGVSGYTF. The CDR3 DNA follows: TGTGCCACCAGCAGAGGTGATGGGGTGTCCGGCTACACCTTC.

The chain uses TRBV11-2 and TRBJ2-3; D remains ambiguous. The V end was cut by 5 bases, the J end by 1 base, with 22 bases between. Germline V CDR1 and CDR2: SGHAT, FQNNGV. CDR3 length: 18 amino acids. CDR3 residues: CASSAPVASRRGTDTQYF. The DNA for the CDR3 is TGTGCCAGCAGCGCCCCGGTAGCTTCGAGAAGAGGCACAGATACGCAGTATTTT.

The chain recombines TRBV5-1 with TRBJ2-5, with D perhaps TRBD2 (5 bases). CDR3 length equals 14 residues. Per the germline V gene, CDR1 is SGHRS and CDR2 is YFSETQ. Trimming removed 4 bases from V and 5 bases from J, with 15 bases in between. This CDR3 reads CASSGGHLGETQYF. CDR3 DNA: TGCGCCAGCAGCGGAGGTCACCTTGGGGAGACCCAGTACTTC.

As DNA, the CDR3 is TGTGCCAGCTGGAGAGGGGGGGGCAGCAATCAGCCCCAGCATTTT. Translated, it gives CASWRGGGSNQPQHF. This chain uses TRBV2 with TRBJ1-5, with D possibly being TRBD1 (6 bases). V was cut by 8 bases and J by 1 base, with 15 bases left in between. Germline CDR1 reads SNHLY; CDR2 reads FYNNEI. This CDR3 is 15 amino acids long.

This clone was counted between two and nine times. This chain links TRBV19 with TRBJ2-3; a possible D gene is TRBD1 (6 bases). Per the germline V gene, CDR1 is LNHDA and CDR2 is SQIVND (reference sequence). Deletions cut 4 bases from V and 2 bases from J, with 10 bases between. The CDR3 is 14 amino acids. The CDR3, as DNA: TGTGCCAGTAGTACGACAGGAGTCACAGATACGCAGTATTTT. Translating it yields CASSTTGVTDTQYF.

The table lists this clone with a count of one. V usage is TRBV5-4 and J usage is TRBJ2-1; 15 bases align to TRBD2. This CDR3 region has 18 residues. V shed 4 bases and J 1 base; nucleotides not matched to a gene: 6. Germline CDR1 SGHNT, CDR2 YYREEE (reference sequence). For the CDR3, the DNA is TGTGCCAGCAGCCGGACTAGCGGGGGGGCCGGGTCCTACAATGAGCAGTTCTTC. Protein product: CASSRTSGGAGSYNEQFF.

CDR3 residues: CASSAAGTLSYEQYF. CDR3 sequence (DNA): TGTGCCAGCAGCGCGGCCGGGACTTTGTCCTACGAGCAGTACTTC. The chain is built from TRBV5-6 and TRBJ2-7; tentative D call: TRBD2 (6 bases). Germline lookup yields CDR1 SGHDT and CDR2 YYEEEE. This CDR3 spans 15 amino acids. Trimming took off 4 bases at V and 1 base at J, with 15 bases between the two ends.

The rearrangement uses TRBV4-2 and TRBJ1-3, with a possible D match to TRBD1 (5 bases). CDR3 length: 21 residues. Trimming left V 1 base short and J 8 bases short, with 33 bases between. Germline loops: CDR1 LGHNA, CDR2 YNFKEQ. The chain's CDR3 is CASSQVYNTTNVKGVGYTIYF. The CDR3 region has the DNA TGTGCCAGCAGCCAAGTTTACAACACTACGAACGTTAAAGGGGTAGGATACACCATATATTTT.

This CDR3 is CASNPSGFSGNTIYF. In DNA form, the CDR3 reads TGTGCCAGCAACCCTTCGGGGTTCTCTGGAAACACCATATATTTT. The J gene is TRBJ1-3, the V gene TRBV6-1; D call uncertain. The germline V gene has CDR1 MNHNS and CDR2 SASEGT. This CDR3 region has 15 residues. Trimming took 7 bases from V and 0 from J, leaving 13 bases between them.

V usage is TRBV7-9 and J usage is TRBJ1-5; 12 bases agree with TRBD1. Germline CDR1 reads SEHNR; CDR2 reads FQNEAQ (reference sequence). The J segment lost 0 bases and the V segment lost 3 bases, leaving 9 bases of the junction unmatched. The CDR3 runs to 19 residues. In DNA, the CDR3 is TGTGCCAGCAGCTTGGGGGAGGGACAGGGGGCGGCTAGCAATCAGCCCCAGCATTTT. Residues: CASSLGEGQGAASNQPQHF.

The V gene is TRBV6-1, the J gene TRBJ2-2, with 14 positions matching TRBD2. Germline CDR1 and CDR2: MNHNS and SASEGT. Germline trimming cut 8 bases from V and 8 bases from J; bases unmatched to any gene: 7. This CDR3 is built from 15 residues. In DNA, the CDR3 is TGTGCCAGCCCGACGGGGACTAGCGGGGGTGGGGAGCTGTTTTTT. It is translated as CASPTGTSGGGELFF.